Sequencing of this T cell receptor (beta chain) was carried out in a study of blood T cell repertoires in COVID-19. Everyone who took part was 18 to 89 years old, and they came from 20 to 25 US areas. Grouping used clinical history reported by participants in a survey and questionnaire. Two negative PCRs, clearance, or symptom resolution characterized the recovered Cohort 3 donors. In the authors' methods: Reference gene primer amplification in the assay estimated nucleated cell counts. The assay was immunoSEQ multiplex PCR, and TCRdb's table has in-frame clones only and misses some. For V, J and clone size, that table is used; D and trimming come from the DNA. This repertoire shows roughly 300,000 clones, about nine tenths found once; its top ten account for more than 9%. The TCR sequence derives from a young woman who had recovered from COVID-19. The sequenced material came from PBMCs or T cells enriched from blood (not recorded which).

CDR3 nucleotides: TGTGCCAGCAGCCAAGATTTGGCTAGCGGGGGACGGGGACAGTACTTC. Translating gives CASSQDLASGGRGQYF. The rearrangement uses TRBV3-1 (or the pseudogene TRBV3-2) and TRBJ2-7, with TRBD2 matching 10 bases. The CDR3 has 16 residues. Germline CDR1 reads LGHDT; CDR2 reads YNNKEL (reference sequence). Germline trimming cut 0 bases from V and 10 bases from J; bases unmatched to any gene: 12.